This is a list of T cell receptor beta chains from one sample in a study of technical replicates of blood from a few donors. Assay: immunoSEQ multiplex PCR; the TCRdb copy retains only in-frame clones and omits some. The profile shows about 97,000 clones, about 94% of them singletons. The sequencing sample was made of T cells isolated from PBMCs. The receptors were sampled from a human donor in good health. The CDR3 runs from the conserved cysteine through the conserved F or W. The D gene is left open where the match is weak. Size is stated for part of the rows, as once, few or many counts, or as a class when the clone is expanded.

CDR3 DNA: TGTGCCAGCAGGGATCAGGGGGCGCGCACTGAAGCTTTCTTT; CDR3 protein: CASRDQGARTEAFF; clone size: NA; J gene: TRBJ1-1; V gene: TRBV6-6; D gene: TRBD1
CDR3 DNA: TGTGCCAGCAGCCCCAGCGGGACTTCCTACAATGAGCAGTTCTTC; CDR3 protein: CASSPSGTSYNEQFF; clone size: NA; J gene: TRBJ2-1; V gene: TRBV6-4; D gene: TRBD2
CDR3 DNA: TGTGCCAGCACCGCATCCGGGAGAACTAATGAAAAACTGTTTTTT; CDR3 protein: CASTASGRTNEKLFF; clone size: once; J gene: TRBJ1-4; V gene: TRBV2; D gene: NA
CDR3 DNA: TGTGCCAGCAGGAGGACTGCGGCCACAGATACGCAGTATTTT; CDR3 protein: CASRRTAATDTQYF; clone size: NA; J gene: TRBJ2-3; V gene: TRBV14; D gene: NA
CDR3 DNA: TGTGCTAGTGGTTCCGTATGGACAGGGGTGAACACTGAAGCTTTCTTT; CDR3 protein: CASGSVWTGVNTEAFF; clone size: once; J gene: TRBJ1-1; V gene: TRBV12-5; D gene: TRBD1
CDR3 DNA: TGTGCCAGTAGTATGCAGGGAGGCGAGCAGTACTTC; CDR3 protein: CASSMQGGEQYF; clone size: NA; J gene: TRBJ2-7; V gene: TRBV19; D gene: NA
CDR3 DNA: TGTGCCAGCAGAAGGAACTACGCCTCTGACAATGAGCAGTTCTTC; CDR3 protein: CASRRNYASDNEQFF; clone size: NA; J gene: TRBJ2-1; V gene: TRBV6-1; D gene: NA
CDR3 DNA: TGTGCCAGCAGTGGACAGACCTACGAGCAGTACTTC; CDR3 protein: CASSGQTYEQYF; clone size: NA; J gene: TRBJ2-7; V gene: TRBV27; D gene: NA
CDR3 DNA: TGTGCCAGCAGCCCTGGGACTAGCGGGATGAGCACAGATACGCAGTATTTT; CDR3 protein: CASSPGTSGMSTDTQYF; clone size: NA; J gene: TRBJ2-3; V gene: TRBV9; D gene: TRBD2
CDR3 DNA: TGTGCCAGCAGCTTAGCCACACAGGGGCTAGTCTATGGCTACACCTTC; CDR3 protein: CASSLATQGLVYGYTF; clone size: NA; J gene: TRBJ1-2; V gene: TRBV7-9; D gene: TRBD1
CDR3 DNA: TGTGCCAGCAGCTTTAGTGAGGACAGGGCCCACGAGCAGTACTTC; CDR3 protein: CASSFSEDRAHEQYF; clone size: NA; J gene: TRBJ2-7; V gene: TRBV7-2; D gene: TRBD1
CDR3 DNA: TGTGCCATCAGTGTCACTAGCGGGAACCAAGAGACCCAGTACTTC; CDR3 protein: CAISVTSGNQETQYF; clone size: NA; J gene: TRBJ2-5; V gene: TRBV10-3; D gene: TRBD2
CDR3 DNA: TGCGCCAGCAGCTTGGGTCCTTATGGCTACACCTTC; CDR3 protein: CASSLGPYGYTF; clone size: NA; J gene: TRBJ1-2; V gene: TRBV5-1; D gene: NA
CDR3 DNA: TGTGCCAGCAGTTTATGGGCCCACACGATCCCCCGATTCTCCTACAATGAGCAGTTCTTC; CDR3 protein: CASSLWAHTIPRFSYNEQFF; clone size: once; J gene: TRBJ2-1; V gene: TRBV27; D gene: NA
CDR3 DNA: TGTGCCAGCAGCCCTTCCCGGACAGGCCTTAACTATGGCTACACCTTC; CDR3 protein: CASSPSRTGLNYGYTF; clone size: once; J gene: TRBJ1-2; V gene: TRBV7-9; D gene: TRBD1
CDR3 DNA: TGTGCCAGCAGCCATGCGGTGGGAGGACAGGCATACAATGAGCAGTTCTTC; CDR3 protein: CASSHAVGGQAYNEQFF; clone size: NA; J gene: TRBJ2-1; V gene: TRBV4-2; D gene: NA
CDR3 DNA: TGTGCCAGTAGCCAAACTAGCGGCGACACAGATACGCAGTATTTT; CDR3 protein: CASSQTSGDTDTQYF; clone size: NA; J gene: TRBJ2-3; V gene: TRBV19; D gene: TRBD2
CDR3 DNA: TGTGCCAGCAGTGACGGACTAGCGGACAATGAGCAGTTCTTC; CDR3 protein: CASSDGLADNEQFF; clone size: NA; J gene: TRBJ2-1; V gene: TRBV6-1; D gene: TRBD2
CDR3 DNA: TGCGCCAGCAGCCAAGGGGGGCAGCTAGCGGGCGGGGAGCTGTTTTTT; CDR3 protein: CASSQGGQLAGGELFF; clone size: NA; J gene: TRBJ2-2; V gene: TRBV4-1; D gene: TRBD2
CDR3 DNA: TGTGCCAGCAGCTTGACTAGCGGGAGCCCAGAGACCCAGTACTTC; CDR3 protein: CASSLTSGSPETQYF; clone size: NA; J gene: TRBJ2-5; V gene: TRBV5-4; D gene: TRBD2
CDR3 DNA: TGTGCCAGTATGAACGGGGGAGGGACCGGGGAGCTGTTTTTT; CDR3 protein: CASMNGGGTGELFF; clone size: NA; J gene: TRBJ2-2; V gene: TRBV19; D gene: TRBD2
CDR3 DNA: TGTGCCAGCAGCTCGACAGATCTCTATGGCTACACCTTC; CDR3 protein: CASSSTDLYGYTF; clone size: NA; J gene: TRBJ1-2; V gene: TRBV7-8; D gene: NA
CDR3 DNA: TGTGCCTGGGCTCTTGGAGGTTATCACTACGAGCAGTACTTC; CDR3 protein: CAWALGGYHYEQYF; clone size: NA; J gene: TRBJ2-7; V gene: TRBV30; D gene: NA
CDR3 DNA: TGTGCCAGCAGTTTTGCCGGGAGGGCCCGAGGGAATGAGCAGTTCTTC; CDR3 protein: CASSFAGRARGNEQFF; clone size: NA; J gene: TRBJ2-1; V gene: TRBV27; D gene: TRBD2
CDR3 DNA: TGTGCCAGCAGTCGGACTAGCTCAGGCACAGATACGCAGTATTTT; CDR3 protein: CASSRTSSGTDTQYF; clone size: NA; J gene: TRBJ2-3; V gene: TRBV27; D gene: TRBD2
CDR3 DNA: TGCGCCAGCAGCTTGGACAGGGTGAACACTGAAGCTTTCTTT; CDR3 protein: CASSLDRVNTEAFF; clone size: few; J gene: TRBJ1-1; V gene: TRBV5-1; D gene: NA
CDR3 DNA: TGTGCCAGCAGCGATCTACAGGGGGCAGGCACTGAAGCTTTCTTT; CDR3 protein: CASSDLQGAGTEAFF; clone size: NA; J gene: TRBJ1-1; V gene: TRBV5-5; D gene: TRBD1
CDR3 DNA: TGTGCCAGCAGCGTAGGGAGGGGAGGGAATGAAAAACTGTTTTTT; CDR3 protein: CASSVGRGGNEKLFF; clone size: NA; J gene: TRBJ1-4; V gene: TRBV9; D gene: NA
CDR3 DNA: TGTGCCAGCAGGGGGACAGGCGACGCTTCTGCAACTAATGAAAAACTGTTTTTT; CDR3 protein: CASRGTGDASATNEKLFF; clone size: NA; J gene: TRBJ1-4; V gene: TRBV7-9; D gene: TRBD1
CDR3 DNA: TGTGCCAGCAGAGCTACCTCTGGAAACACCATATATTTT; CDR3 protein: CASRATSGNTIYF; clone size: NA; J gene: TRBJ1-3; V gene: TRBV27; D gene: NA
CDR3 DNA: TGTGCCTGGAGTGAATATACAGTGAGCAATCAGCCCCAGCATTTT; CDR3 protein: CAWSEYTVSNQPQHF; clone size: NA; J gene: TRBJ1-5; V gene: TRBV30; D gene: NA
CDR3 DNA: TGTGCCAGCAGTTACTCAACAGGATCCAATAATTCACCCCTCCACTTT; CDR3 protein: CASSYSTGSNNSPLHF; clone size: NA; J gene: TRBJ1-6; V gene: TRBV6-5; D gene: NA
CDR3 DNA: TGTGCCAGTGGCGGAGACGTCGAACTCTACAATGAGCAGTTCTTC; CDR3 protein: CASGGDVELYNEQFF; clone size: NA; J gene: TRBJ2-1; V gene: TRBV28; D gene: NA
CDR3 DNA: TGTGCCTGGATAGGACTAGCGAGGAATGAGCAGTTCTTC; CDR3 protein: CAWIGLARNEQFF; clone size: once; J gene: TRBJ2-1; V gene: TRBV30; D gene: TRBD2
CDR3 DNA: TGTGCCTGGACGGAGGCCAGGGGGGCCTACAATGAGCAGTTCTTC; CDR3 protein: CAWTEARGAYNEQFF; clone size: NA; J gene: TRBJ2-1; V gene: TRBV30; D gene: NA
CDR3 DNA: TGTGCCAGCAGTTACGGGGCCGGAGAGACCCAGTACTTC; CDR3 protein: CASSYGAGETQYF; clone size: NA; J gene: TRBJ2-5; V gene: TRBV6-5; D gene: NA
CDR3 DNA: TGTGCCAGCAGTTACTCGAGTAGGGGAGGAAACACCATATATTTT; CDR3 protein: CASSYSSRGGNTIYF; clone size: NA; J gene: TRBJ1-3; V gene: TRBV6-5; D gene: NA
CDR3 DNA: TGTGCCAGCAGTGTTCTGACGGGAGACACTGAAGCTTTCTTT; CDR3 protein: CASSVLTGDTEAFF; clone size: NA; J gene: TRBJ1-1; V gene: TRBV6-5; D gene: NA
CDR3 DNA: TGTGCCAGCAGCTTAATATCCCATCTAGAAAAACTGTTTTTT; CDR3 protein: CASSLISHLEKLFF; clone size: NA; J gene: TRBJ1-4; V gene: TRBV11-3; D gene: NA
CDR3 DNA: TGTGCCAGCAGTTACTCGGCTAGCGGGAATGAGCAGTTCTTC; CDR3 protein: CASSYSASGNEQFF; clone size: once; J gene: TRBJ2-1; V gene: TRBV6-5; D gene: TRBD2
CDR3 DNA: TGTGCCAGCAGCTCCCGGGACAGGGGCTACGAGCAGTACTTC; CDR3 protein: CASSSRDRGYEQYF; clone size: NA; J gene: TRBJ2-7; V gene: TRBV13; D gene: TRBD1
CDR3 DNA: TGTGCCAGCTCGCTGACAGATCAGCCCCAGCATTTT; CDR3 protein: CASSLTDQPQHF; clone size: once; J gene: TRBJ1-5; V gene: TRBV18; D gene: NA
CDR3 DNA: TGTGCCAGCAGCCGGACCAGGGGTGATACGCAGTATTTT; CDR3 protein: CASSRTRGDTQYF; clone size: NA; J gene: TRBJ2-3; V gene: TRBV7-2; D gene: NA
CDR3 DNA: TGTGCCAGTATACTCGGAGTCGGTTCGGGGCCCCAGCATTTT; CDR3 protein: CASILGVGSGPQHF; clone size: NA; J gene: TRBJ1-5; V gene: TRBV19; D gene: NA
CDR3 DNA: TGTGCCAGCAGTGTTCCTTTAGACAGTCTCTATGGCTACACCTTC; CDR3 protein: CASSVPLDSLYGYTF; clone size: NA; J gene: TRBJ1-2; V gene: TRBV6-1; D gene: NA
CDR3 DNA: TGTGCCTGGTTGGAGGCAGATACGCAGTATTTT; CDR3 protein: CAWLEADTQYF; clone size: NA; J gene: TRBJ2-3; V gene: TRBV30; D gene: NA
CDR3 DNA: TGCGCCAGCAGCCAACCGGGACAGGGAGTTTGGGGCTACACCTTC; CDR3 protein: CASSQPGQGVWGYTF; clone size: NA; J gene: TRBJ1-2; V gene: TRBV4-1; D gene: TRBD1
CDR3 DNA: TGTGCCAGCAGACCACCGGGACAATCAAGGGGCGAGCAGTACTTC; CDR3 protein: CASRPPGQSRGEQYF; clone size: NA; J gene: TRBJ2-7; V gene: TRBV28; D gene: NA
CDR3 DNA: TGTGCCAGCAGCGTAGGTAGCGCGGTTGAGCAGTTCTTC; CDR3 protein: CASSVGSAVEQFF; clone size: NA; J gene: TRBJ2-1; V gene: TRBV9; D gene: NA
CDR3 DNA: TGTGCCAGCAGATACGGGCGGGACAGAGACACAGATACGCAGTATTTT; CDR3 protein: CASRYGRDRDTDTQYF; clone size: NA; J gene: TRBJ2-3; V gene: TRBV7-8; D gene: NA
CDR3 DNA: TGTGCCACCAGCTTTGACAGGGAAGTCTACGAGCAGTACTTC; CDR3 protein: CATSFDREVYEQYF; clone size: NA; J gene: TRBJ2-7; V gene: TRBV15; D gene: TRBD1
CDR3 DNA: TGTGCCAGCAGCTTGGGGCAGGGAAGGTACGAGCAGTACTTC; CDR3 protein: CASSLGQGRYEQYF; clone size: NA; J gene: TRBJ2-7; V gene: TRBV5-6; D gene: NA